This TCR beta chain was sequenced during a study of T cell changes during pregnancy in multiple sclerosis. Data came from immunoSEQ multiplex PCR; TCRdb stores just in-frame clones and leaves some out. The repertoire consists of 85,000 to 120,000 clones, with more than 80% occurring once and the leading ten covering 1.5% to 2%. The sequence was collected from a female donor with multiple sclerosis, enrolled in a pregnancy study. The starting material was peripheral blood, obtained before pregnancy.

Written as DNA, the CDR3 is TGTGCCAGCTCCCCGGGGACAGGGGTCATCAATGAGCAGTTCTTC. It is translated as CASSPGTGVINEQFF. The chain has TRBV6-5 and TRBJ2-1; 10 bases are shared with TRBD1. V trimming: 8 bases; J trimming: 6 bases; junction bases outside the gene matches: 10. This CDR3 is built from 15 residues. Germline CDR1 and CDR2: MNHEY and SVGAGI.